The 8 T cell receptor beta chains below were found in one sample sequenced in a study of CD8 T cells in ankylosing spondylitis. In TCRdb, the 5' RACE reads were re-called with MiXCR into one record per CDR3 protein. The sample carries around 220,000 distinct CDR3 sequences, 10% to 13% recorded once. The sample was blood, either unsorted or a sorted T cell fraction (not recorded which). The receptors come from a male donor with ankylosing spondylitis or in good health (not recorded which).

The chain joins TRBV12-3 or TRBV12-4 to TRBJ2-7, with 8 positions matching TRBD1. This CDR3 spans 12 amino acids. Trimming removed 5 bases from V and 6 bases from J; junction bases left unmatched: 3. Written as DNA, the CDR3 is TGTGCCAGCAGTCTAACAGGGGGCGAGCAGTACTTC. Amino acid sequence: CASSLTGGEQYF.

This clonotype showed up many times. V gene TRBV7-2 combines with J gene TRBJ2-3; D assignment may be TRBD1 or TRBD2 (5 bases each). From germline, CDR1 is SGHTA and CDR2 FQGNSA. The CDR3 consists of 15 residues. V was pared by 2 bases and J by 0 bases, with 9 bases between. The CDR3 loop is CASSLSGPSTDTQYF. The DNA of the CDR3 is TGTGCCAGCAGCTTATCGGGGCCAAGCACAGATACGCAGTATTTT.

This clonotype was seen a handful of times. V gene TRBV2 combines with J gene TRBJ1-1; D is perhaps TRBD1 (6 bases). V was trimmed by 4 bases and J by 4 bases, leaving 13 bases between them. This CDR3 is 14 amino acids long. In germline, CDR1 is SNHLY, CDR2 FYNNEI. CDR3 sequence: CASSGFLGGTEAFF. The CDR3 nucleotides read TGTGCCAGCAGTGGGTTTTTAGGGGGCACTGAAGCTTTCTTT.

This clonotype showed up many times. The V gene is TRBV12-3 or TRBV12-4, the J gene TRBJ1-1; 8 bases line up with TRBD1. V lost 5 bases and J lost 5; bases outside the gene matches: 10. The CDR3 is made up of 15 amino acids. The CDR3 protein is CASSPTGQGKTEAFF. The CDR3, as DNA: TGTGCCAGCAGTCCAACCGGACAGGGAAAAACTGAAGCTTTCTTT.

The CDR3 spells CASSLAQITPDTQYF. In DNA, the CDR3 is TGTGCCAGCAGCTTAGCGCAAATTACCCCAGATACGCAGTATTTT. V gene TRBV7-2 combines with J gene TRBJ2-3; D remains ambiguous. Trimming cost V 0 bases and J 4 bases, with 11 bases left between them. The germline gives CDR1 SGHTA, CDR2 FQGNSA. This CDR3 has 15 amino acids.

This chain joins TRBV20-1 and TRBJ1-6, with D tentatively TRBD1 (5 bases). Germline CDR1 is DFQATT and CDR2 is SNEGSKA (reference sequence). V lost 5 bases, J lost 6 bases, and 17 bases lay in between. The CDR3 length is 15 residues. The CDR3 DNA reads as TGCAGTGCTCAACGCCAGGGAACGGTTAATTCACCCCTCCACTTT. This sequence encodes CSAQRQGTVNSPLHF.

This clonotype came up many times. This chain links TRBV20-1 with TRBJ2-6; D call uncertain. The germline V gene has CDR1 DFQATT and CDR2 SNEGSKA (reference sequence). This CDR3 is built from 15 residues. The V and J ends lost 3 bases and 0 bases respectively, with 9 bases between them. CDR3 nucleotide sequence: TGCAGTGCTAGGATCCCACCCTCTGGGGCCAACGTCCTGACTTTC. It codes for CSARIPPSGANVLTF.

This clonotype has just a few counts. This rearrangement joins TRBV5-1 to TRBJ2-4; D perhaps matches TRBD1 (6 bases). V shed 3 bases and J shed 8 bases, with 18 bases lying between them. Germline V gene data show CDR1 as SGHRS and CDR2 as YFSETQ. The CDR3 sequence is 15 residues long. The CDR3 DNA reads TGCGCCAGCAGCTCCACTACAGGGATTGAAGACATTCAGTACTTC. It is translated as CASSSTTGIEDIQYF.